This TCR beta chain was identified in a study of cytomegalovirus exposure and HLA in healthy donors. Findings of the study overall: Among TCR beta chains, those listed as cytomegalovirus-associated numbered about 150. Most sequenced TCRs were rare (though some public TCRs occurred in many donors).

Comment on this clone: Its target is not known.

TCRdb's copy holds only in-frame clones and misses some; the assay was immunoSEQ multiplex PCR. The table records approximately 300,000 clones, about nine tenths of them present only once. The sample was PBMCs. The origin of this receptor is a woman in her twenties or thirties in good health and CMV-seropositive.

The CDR3: CASSLYGQGDYGYTF. The CDR3, as DNA: TGTGCCAGCAGTTTATATGGACAGGGAGACTATGGCTACACCTTC. The chain recombines TRBV28 with TRBJ1-2, with 8 positions matching TRBD1. The CDR3 spans 15 residues. The trim removed 1 base at V and 3 bases at J, leaving 4 bases unmatched. The V gene's germline CDR1 is MDHEN and CDR2 SYDVKM.